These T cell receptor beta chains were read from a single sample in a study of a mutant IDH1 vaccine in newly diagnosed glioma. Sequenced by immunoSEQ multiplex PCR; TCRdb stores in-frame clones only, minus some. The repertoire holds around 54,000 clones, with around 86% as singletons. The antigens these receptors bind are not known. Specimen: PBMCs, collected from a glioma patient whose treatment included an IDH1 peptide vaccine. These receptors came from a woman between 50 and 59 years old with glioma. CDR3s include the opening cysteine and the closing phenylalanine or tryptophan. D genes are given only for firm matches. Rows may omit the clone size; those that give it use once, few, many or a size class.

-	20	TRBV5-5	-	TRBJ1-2	TGTGCCAGCAGCTTGCCTCCCTTATACGCTCTGTGCAGGGTATCCTATGGCTACACCTTC	CASSLPPLYALCRVSYGYTF
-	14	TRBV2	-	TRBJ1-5	TGTGCCAGCAGTGAAGGTGGAGGGAGTCAGCCCCAGCATTTT	CASSEGGGSQPQHF
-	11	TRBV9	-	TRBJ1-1	TGTGCCAGTGGGGGGCTAACTGAAGCTTTCTTT	CASGGLTEAFF
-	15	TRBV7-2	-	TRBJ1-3	TGTGCCAGCAGCCCCGTCCTGGGCTCTGGAAACACCATATATTTT	CASSPVLGSGNTIYF
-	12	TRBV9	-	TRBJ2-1	TGTGCCAGCAGCGCAAGCCCCGATGAGCAGTTCTTC	CASSASPDEQFF
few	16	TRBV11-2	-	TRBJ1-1	TGTGCCAGCAGCTTAGTGTTTTGGGACAAGAACACTGAAGCTTTCTTT	CASSLVFWDKNTEAFF
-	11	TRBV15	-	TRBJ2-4	TGTGCCGGGGGAACCAAAAACATTCAGTACTTC	CAGGTKNIQYF
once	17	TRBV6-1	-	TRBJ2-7	TGTGCCAGCAGTGCTACAGGGAAAGCCCAACCTTCCTACGAGCAGTACTTC	CASSATGKAQPSYEQYF
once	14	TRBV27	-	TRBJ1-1	TGTGCCAGCGGGCCCCGGCCCATGAACACTGAAGCTTTCTTT	CASGPRPMNTEAFF
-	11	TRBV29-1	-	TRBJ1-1	TGCAGCGTTGGAGACGGACGAAAAGCTTTCTTT	CSVGDGRKAFF
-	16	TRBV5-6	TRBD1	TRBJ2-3	TGTGCCAGCAGTCGTACGACAGGGGGAGCCACAGATACGCAGTATTTT	CASSRTTGGATDTQYF
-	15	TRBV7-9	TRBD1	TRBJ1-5	TGTGCCAGCAGCTCCCGGGACAGGCCCAATCAGCCCCAGCATTTT	CASSSRDRPNQPQHF
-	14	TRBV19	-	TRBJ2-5	TGTGCCAGTAGTTCGAACCAGGGGGGAGAGACCCAGTACTTC	CASSSNQGGETQYF
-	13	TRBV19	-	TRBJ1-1	TGTGCCAGTAAGGTAAACATGAACACTGAAGCTTTCTTT	CASKVNMNTEAFF
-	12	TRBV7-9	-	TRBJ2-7	TGTGCCAGCAGCTTAGGGTCCTACGAGCAGTACTTC	CASSLGSYEQYF
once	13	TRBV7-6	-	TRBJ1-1	TGTGCCAGCAGCTCGGGGACGAACACTGAAGCTTTCTTT	CASSSGTNTEAFF
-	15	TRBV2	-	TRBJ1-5	TGTGCCAGCAGCCAAGAGGTTGCGGTGGGGCAGCCCCAGCATTTT	CASSQEVAVGQPQHF
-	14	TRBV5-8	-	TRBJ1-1	TGTGCCAGCAGCCCTCGGGGGATGAACACTGAAGCTTTCTTT	CASSPRGMNTEAFF
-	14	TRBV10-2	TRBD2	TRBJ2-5	TGCGCCAGCAGGGGACTAGCGGGAGAAGAGACCCAGTACTTC	CASRGLAGEETQYF
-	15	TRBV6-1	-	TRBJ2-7	TGTGCCAGCACCACTGGACAGGGAGGGACCTACGAGCAGTACTTC	CASTTGQGGTYEQYF
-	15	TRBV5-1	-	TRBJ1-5	TGCGCCAGCAGCTTGCAGGGGACGAACAATCAGCCCCAGCATTTT	CASSLQGTNNQPQHF
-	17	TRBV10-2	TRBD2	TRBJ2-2	TGCGCCAGCAGTCCCGCTAGCGGGGGGGCGGCCACCGGGGAGCTGTTTTTT	CASSPASGGAATGELFF